These 29 T cell receptor beta chains share one sample of origin, sequenced in a study of blood T cells in healthy people across ages. The use of a sample-barcoded 5' primer and a J-beta primer mix characterized a second PCR of 7 to 11 cycles. TCRdb reprocessed the 5' RACE reads with MiXCR, giving one entry per CDR3 protein. The sample lists about 2 million distinct CDR3 sequences; 40% to 55% were seen once. What was sequenced was blood. The receptor set was obtained from a woman between 35 and 50 years old in good health.

This clonotype has more than one count but fewer than ten. The chain has TRBV6-2 or TRBV6-3 and TRBJ2-6, with no clear D. CDR1 is MNHEY and CDR2 is SVGEGT in the germline V gene. The CDR3 contains 13 residues. V shed 11 bases and J shed 0 bases, with 8 bases lying between them. Here the CDR3 reads CAAQRSGANVLTF. The DNA for the CDR3 is TGTGCCGCCCAGCGCTCTGGGGCCAACGTCCTGACTTTC.

V is TRBV28 and J is TRBJ2-5; D remains ambiguous. V was shortened by 1 base and J by 1 base, with 13 bases between the two germline ends. The CDR3 has 16 amino acids. Germline V gives CDR1 MDHEN, CDR2 SYDVKM. The DNA for the CDR3 is TGTGCCAGCAGTTTATATTCGAACCCCGTCCAAGAGACCCAGTACTTC. The encoded protein is CASSLYSNPVQETQYF.

This clonotype was detected only a few times. The CDR3 bases are TGCAGTGCTAGATCCACAGGGGGCAGCCTCCACTTT. This sequence encodes CSARSTGGSLHF. The V gene is TRBV20-1, the J gene TRBJ1-6; 9 nucleotides line up with TRBD1. The CDR3 is 12 amino acids. Germline CDR1 DFQATT, CDR2 SNEGSKA (reference sequence). V lost 2 bases to trimming and J lost 15 bases; unmatched junction nucleotides: 5.

The chain joins TRBV6-5 to TRBJ1-4; unclear D gene. Trimming took 3 bases from V and 7 from J, leaving 12 bases between them. The CDR3 sequence is 14 residues long. The germline CDR1 and CDR2 sequences are MNHEY and SVGAGI. The CDR3 region is CASSYGIGGEKLFF. CDR3 nucleotide sequence: TGTGCCAGCAGTTATGGGATTGGTGGTGAAAAACTGTTTTTT.

V and J are TRBV20-1 and TRBJ1-2; 9 bases agree with TRBD1. CDR3 length: 15 residues. V shed 2 bases and J 7 bases; nucleotides not matched to a gene: 11. Germline assignment: CDR1 DFQATT and CDR2 SNEGSKA (reference sequence). The CDR3 region is CSARNRDREPSGYTF. DNA for the CDR3: TGCAGTGCTAGAAACCGGGACAGGGAGCCGAGTGGCTACACCTTC.

This clonotype occurred a few times. The chain recombines TRBV6-5 with TRBJ2-1; 7 nucleotides align to TRBD2. Germline V gives CDR1 MNHEY, CDR2 SVGAGI. The CDR3 loop spans 16 amino acids. V shed 0 bases, J shed 4 bases, and the junction held 6 bases outside the gene matches. In nucleotides, the CDR3 is TGTGCCAGCAGTTACTCGAAGGGCGGGGGATACAATGAGCAGTTCTTC. It yields the protein CASSYSKGGGYNEQFF.

In nucleotides, the CDR3 is TGTGCCAGCAGCTTAGGGGGGCCCCGGGAAAAACTGTTTTTT. Translated, it gives CASSLGGPREKLFF. The chain uses TRBV7-9 and TRBJ1-4; a possible D gene is TRBD1 (6 bases). From germline, CDR1 is SEHNR and CDR2 FQNEAQ (reference sequence). V lost 1 base to trimming and J lost 8 bases, with 11 bases between them. The CDR3 runs to 14 residues.

The CDR3, as DNA: TGTGCCAGCAGCTTAGTCCGGACAGGCCAAGAGACCCAGTACTTC. Its translation is CASSLVRTGQETQYF. The V gene is TRBV7-9, the J gene TRBJ2-5; 7 bases agree with TRBD1. The V gene end was trimmed by 1 base and the J gene end by 1 base; junction bases not matched to a gene: 3. There are 15 residues in the CDR3. The germline CDR1 and CDR2 sequences are SEHNR and FQNEAQ (reference sequence).

The chain is built from TRBV5-6 and TRBJ1-1; a weak D match, TRBD1 (6 bases). This CDR3 is 17 amino acids long. Germline V gene data show CDR1 as SGHDT and CDR2 as YYEEEE. Trimming stripped 3 bases from V and 3 bases from J, with 21 bases between. The CDR3 sequence is CASSSTYGGRGDTEAFF. The CDR3 DNA reads as TGTGCCAGCAGCTCGACTTACGGAGGAAGGGGGGACACTGAAGCTTTCTTT.

The chain recombines TRBV5-1 with TRBJ2-5, with D perhaps TRBD1 (6 bases). The DNA end favors TRBJ2-7, so the J call may be wrong. Germline V gene sequence: CDR1 SGHRS, CDR2 YFSETQ. The CDR3 sequence is 16 residues long. The CDR3 DNA reads as TGCGCCAGCAGCTTGACCGCAGGGGCCCAAACCTACGAGCAGTACTTC. This gives the protein CASSLTAGAQTYEQYF.

The J gene is TRBJ2-5, the V gene TRBV7-2; maybe TRBD2 (6 bases). Deletions cut 7 bases from V and 4 bases from J, with 16 bases between. This CDR3 region has 14 residues. Germline loops: CDR1 SGHTA, CDR2 FQGNSA. The CDR3 spells CASKPGVEGETQYF. The CDR3 DNA follows: TGTGCCAGCAAACCAGGAGTGGAGGGAGAGACCCAGTACTTC.

V and J are TRBV27 and TRBJ2-7; TRBD1 aligns across 10 bases. CDR1 MNHEY and CDR2 SMNVEV come from the germline V gene (reference sequence). V dropped 5 bases and J dropped 3; count of bases not matched to a gene: 13. This CDR3 spans 17 amino acids. The CDR3, as DNA: TGTGCCAGCAGTCCGTACCAGACAGGGGGCGGGAGCTACGAGCAGTACTTC. This translates into CASSPYQTGGGSYEQYF.

The chain recombines TRBV29-1 with TRBJ2-1; no clear D. Deletions cut 6 bases from V and 0 bases from J, with 6 bases between. Germline loops: CDR1 SQVTM, CDR2 ANQGSEA. This CDR3 spans 12 amino acids. CDR3 nucleotides: TGCAGCGTCCAAAGCTCCTACAATGAGCAGTTCTTC. This sequence encodes CSVQSSYNEQFF.

A few counts support this clonotype. V and J are TRBV3-1 and TRBJ1-5, with D perhaps matching TRBD1 (5 bases). The V gene lost 1 base and the J gene lost 6 bases, with 10 bases spanning the gap. CDR3 length equals 14 residues. Germline-derived CDR1 and CDR2 are LGHDT and YNNKEL (reference sequence). CDR3: CASSQVGAGQPQHF. The CDR3 bases are TGTGCCAGCAGCCAAGTAGGGGCGGGTCAGCCCCAGCATTTT.

The genes are TRBV6-1 and TRBJ2-7; a possible D gene is TRBD1 (6 bases). Trimming pared 6 bases from V and 1 base from J, leaving 22 bases between. Germline V gene lookup returns CDR1 MNHNS and CDR2 SASEGT. This CDR3 spans 17 amino acids. CDR3 in DNA: TGTGCCAGCAGACCGCACCCGTCCGGGACAACGTCCTACGAGCAGTACTTC. It specifies CASRPHPSGTTSYEQYF.

In regard to this clonotype: One end of the junction varies from germline; a read error may be responsible. The chain uses TRBV12-3 or TRBV12-4 and TRBJ2-1, with D perhaps being TRBD1 or TRBD2 (6 bases each). This CDR3 is 15 amino acids long. The CDR3 nucleotides are TGCGCCAGCAGTTTCGGAGGGGGGCTTGTAGATGAGCAGTTCTTC. Encoded protein: CASSFGGGLVDEQFF.

This clonotype has just a few counts. One end of the junction fails to match germline, which may point to a read error. In nucleotides, the CDR3 is TGTGCTAGCAGCCACGGCCGAGCGGGGGCCGCTAATGAGCAGTTCTTC. Protein product: CASSHGRAGAANEQFF. The chain joins TRBV7-7 to TRBJ2-1; TRBD2 matches 8 bases. The CDR3 is 16 residues long. Germline loops: CDR1 SSHAT, CDR2 FNYEAQ (reference sequence).

The V call is TRBV29-1, the J call TRBJ2-5, with D tentatively TRBD1 (6 bases). V gave up 2 bases and J gave up 8 bases, with 18 bases separating them. CDR1 is SQVTM, CDR2 ANQGSEA, per germline. The CDR3 is 14 residues long. CDR3 sequence reads: CSVERSRGRGTQYF. The CDR3 region has the DNA TGCAGCGTTGAAAGGTCCAGGGGCCGTGGAACCCAGTACTTC.

The V call is TRBV2, the J call TRBJ1-5; D gene ambiguous. Trimming left V 7 bases short and J 9 bases short, with 10 bases between. CDR1 and CDR2 (germline): SNHLY, FYNNEI. The CDR3 runs 11 residues. The CDR3 nucleotides read TGTGCCAGCAATGGGGAAGGGCCCCAGCATTTT. Translated: CASNGEGPQHF.

This clonotype was counted between two and nine times. The genes are TRBV18 and TRBJ1-2, with D possibly being TRBD1 (6 bases). Deletions cut 6 bases from V and 8 bases from J, with 16 bases between. Germline CDR1 is KGHSH and CDR2 is LQKENI. The CDR3 consists of 13 residues. As DNA, the CDR3 is TGTGCCAGCTCTTCAGCGGGGGGCGACGGCTACACCTTC. This translates into CASSSAGGDGYTF.

The chain couples TRBV4-3 to TRBJ2-5; no firm D call. CDR1 and CDR2 from the germline V gene are LGHNA and YSLEER. The CDR3 totals 14 residues. Trimming removed 5 bases at V and 2 bases at J, with 12 bases between. The CDR3, as DNA: TGCGCCAGCAGCACCTCCACGAGGCAAGAGACCCAGTACTTC. Protein: CASSTSTRQETQYF.

The gene calls are TRBV6-1 and TRBJ2-5; D is undetermined. Germline V CDR1 and CDR2: MNHNS, SASEGT. This CDR3 contains 14 residues. Trimming took 1 base from V and 5 from J, leaving 11 bases between them. The CDR3 coding sequence is TGTGCCAGCAGTGAAGGACCGGTGGTTGAGACCCAGTACTTC. Translation: CASSEGPVVETQYF.

This rearrangement joins TRBV20-1 to TRBJ1-2; no definite D call. This CDR3 spans 14 amino acids. V gave up 6 bases and J gave up 5 bases, with 19 bases separating them. The V gene's germline CDR1 is DFQATT and CDR2 SNEGSKA (reference sequence). The CDR3 nucleotides read TGCAGTGCCCCGACGTCAGGTCCCTCATATGGCTACACCTTC. It is translated as CSAPTSGPSYGYTF.

This sequence joins TRBV5-5 and TRBJ1-5; D is uncertain. The ends were cut back, 4 bases at V and 7 bases at J, with 15 bases in the middle. Germline V gene lookup returns CDR1 SGHKS and CDR2 YYEKEE (reference sequence). The CDR3 is made up of 14 amino acids. This CDR3 is CASSLTSTGQPQHF. The DNA for the CDR3 is TGTGCCAGCAGCCTAACCAGTACCGGGCAGCCCCAGCATTTT. The whole variable domain, filled in from reference TRBV5-5 and TRBJ1-5, reads DAGVTQSPTHLIKTRGQQVTLRCSPISGHKSVSWYQQVLGQGPQFIFQYYEKEERGRGNFPDRFSARQFPNYSSELNVNALLLGDSALYLCASSLTSTGQPQHFGDGTRLSIL.

This clonotype was found a few times. V and J are TRBV9 and TRBJ2-3; D is uncertain. The CDR3 runs to 13 residues. With 2 bases removed from V and 3 bases from J, the gap between germline ends came to 7 bases. CDR1 and CDR2 (germline): SGDLS, YYNGEE. Written as DNA, the CDR3 is TGTGCCAGCAGCGTCCTGGCTACAGATACGCAGTATTTT. It specifies CASSVLATDTQYF.

This clonotype showed up just a few times. The V and J genes are TRBV20-1 and TRBJ2-3; D is ambiguous. Germline V gene lookup returns CDR1 DFQATT and CDR2 SNEGSKA (reference sequence). The CDR3 totals 11 residues. Trimming removed 3 bases at V and 5 bases at J, with 6 bases between. In nucleotides, the CDR3 is TGCAGTGCTAGCGTGGGAGATACGCAGTATTTT. Translation gives CSASVGDTQYF.

A remark on this clonotype: One junction end disagrees with the germline gene, perhaps due to a read error. The chain recombines TRBV3-1 with TRBJ2-5; 7 bases are shared with TRBD2. The CDR3 is 14 amino acids. Germline values: CDR1 LGHDT, CDR2 YNNKEL (reference sequence). The CDR3 bases are TGTGCCAGCAGCCAACCGGGAGGCCCTGAGAGCCAGTACTTC. Its protein is CASSQPGGPESQYF.

The rearrangement links TRBV28 to TRBJ1-2; possible D gene TRBD1, 6 bases. V was trimmed by 1 base and J by 8 bases, leaving 14 bases between them. The germline V gene encodes CDR1 MDHEN and CDR2 SYDVKM. The CDR3 is 14 residues long. The CDR3 DNA reads as TGTGCCAGCAGTTTATTTGGGCAGGGGCGAGGCTACACCTTC. Translation: CASSLFGQGRGYTF.

The chain recombines TRBV6-5 with TRBJ1-6; D is perhaps TRBD1 (5 bases). CDR1 is MNHEY, CDR2 SVGAGI, per germline. The germline V and J ends were trimmed by 8 bases and 8 bases, with 13 bases remaining between them. The CDR3 contains 13 residues. The CDR3 is CASSRGKDSPLHF. The CDR3 DNA follows: TGTGCCAGCTCGCGGGGGAAGGATTCACCCCTCCACTTT.